Presented here are 17 T cell receptor beta chains from one specimen sequenced in a study of Graves' ophthalmopathy and Graves' hyperthyroidism. Amplified TCR beta CDR3 regions were obtained using RNA transcripts as template. HTBI-primed first-round RT-PCR preceded second-round multiplex PCR. TCRdb analysed the multiplex PCR reads with MiXCR anew, one entry per CDR3 protein. The data contain 200,000 to 250,000 distinct CDR3 sequences, around a fifth of them singletons. The sequenced material came from peripheral blood. These receptors all stem from a woman in her fifties or sixties with Graves' ophthalmopathy.

This clonotype was seen repeatedly, ten times or more. The chain links TRBV6-1 to TRBJ2-7; D call uncertain. The CDR3 spans 16 residues. Germline values: CDR1 MNHNS, CDR2 SASEGT. V lost 2 bases and J 1 base, leaving 15 bases between the germline ends. CDR3 amino acids: CASSEKEGDNSYEQYF. Written as DNA, the CDR3 is TGTGCCAGCAGTGAAAAGGAAGGCGACAATTCCTACGAGCAGTACTTC.

Comments on this clonotype: The junction and the germline gene differ at one end; a read error may be behind it. The V and J genes are TRBV5-1 and TRBJ1-5; 9 bases align to TRBD1. The CDR3 length is 13 residues. Germline-derived CDR1 and CDR2 are SGHRS and YFSETQ. In DNA form, the CDR3 reads TGCGCCGGCAGCTCGGGACAGGGACAGCCCCAGCATTTT. The encoded protein is CAGSSGQGQPQHF.

This clonotype was seen at least ten times. CDR3 loop: CAEGQGVQPQHF. The CDR3 DNA follows: TGTGCCGAGGGACAGGGAGTTCAGCCCCAGCATTTT. The rearrangement joins TRBV28 to TRBJ1-5, with 9 bases aligning to TRBD1. Germline V gives CDR1 MDHEN, CDR2 SYDVKM. The CDR3 is made up of 12 amino acids. Trimming removed 11 bases from V and 6 bases from J; junction bases left unmatched: 5.

At least ten counts were recorded for this clonotype. This chain connects TRBV7-6 to TRBJ2-5; 13 bases agree with TRBD2. The ends lost 2 bases at V and 7 bases at J; junction bases unmatched: 4. The CDR3 spans 15 residues. CDR1 is SGHVS and CDR2 is FNYEAQ in the germline V gene. CDR3 sequence reads: CASSLRTSGRGTQYF. CDR3 DNA: TGTGCCAGCAGCTTACGCACTAGCGGGAGGGGGACCCAGTACTTC. Based on the CDR3 plus reference TRBV7-6 and TRBJ2-5, the full variable domain is GAGVSQSPRYKVTKRGQDVALRCDPISGHVSLYWYRQALGQGPEFLTYFNYEAQQDKSGLPNDRFSAERPEGSISTLTIQRTEQRDSAMYRCASSLRTSGRGTQYFGPGTRLLVL.

This clonotype was seen at least ten times. The chain employs TRBV7-8 and TRBJ1-6, with D perhaps matching TRBD1 (5 bases). Germline loops: CDR1 SGHVS, CDR2 FQNEAQ. Trimming took 3 bases from V and 7 from J, leaving 13 bases between them. The CDR3 contains 15 residues. The CDR3 is CASSFGTGRNSPLHF. In nucleotides, the CDR3 is TGTGCCAGCAGCTTCGGGACTGGGAGGAATTCACCCCTCCACTTT.

This clonotype came up many times. The chain employs TRBV10-3 and TRBJ2-5; D is unclear. V lost 10 bases and J lost 1, with 16 bases in between. The CDR3 length is 14 residues. Germline V lookup: CDR1 ENHRY, CDR2 SYGVKD. This chain's CDR3 is CATRPADLQETQYF. The DNA for the CDR3 is TGTGCCACCAGACCGGCCGATCTCCAAGAGACCCAGTACTTC.

The table lists this clonotype with many counts. The V call is TRBV2, the J call TRBJ1-1; D call uncertain. The germline V and J ends were trimmed by 9 bases and 9 bases, with 17 bases remaining between them. The V gene's germline CDR1 is SNHLY and CDR2 FYNNEI. This CDR3 is 12 amino acids long. The CDR3 DNA reads TGTGCCAGTGGGTTCGGCAGCCAGCAAGCTTTCTTT. This codes for CASGFGSQQAFF.

Ten or more counts support this clonotype. In nucleotides, the CDR3 is TGTGCCAGCAACCCAACAGGGGCCGGTGAAGCTTTCTTT. This sequence encodes CASNPTGAGEAFF. V gene TRBV6-1 combines with J gene TRBJ1-1; 7 bases are a match to TRBD1. The CDR3 is 13 amino acids. CDR1 and CDR2 (germline): MNHNS, SASEGT. V lost 7 bases to trimming and J lost 7 bases; unmatched junction nucleotides: 9.

The sample holds many counts of this clonotype. V usage is TRBV7-2 and J usage is TRBJ2-5; a possible D gene is TRBD2 (6 bases). The germline V gene encodes CDR1 SGHTA and CDR2 FQGNSA. The CDR3 has 16 residues. The germline V and J ends were trimmed by 5 bases and 4 bases, with 20 bases remaining between them. For the CDR3, the DNA is TGTGCCAGCAGCCCCGGGGGACTGCTGCGGAGAGAGACCCAGTACTTC. It encodes CASSPGGLLRRETQYF.

There are many counts of this clonotype. The chain carries TRBV19 and TRBJ1-2, with 8 bases identical to TRBD1. This CDR3 region has 14 residues. CDR1 LNHDA and CDR2 SQIVND come from the germline V gene (reference sequence). The ends lost 10 bases at V and 7 bases at J; junction bases unmatched: 14. Written as DNA, the CDR3 is TGTGCCACCGAGCCTGGCAGGGGGCTGGGTGGCTACACCTTC. It codes for CATEPGRGLGGYTF.

The rearrangement joins TRBV27 to TRBJ2-7, with a possible D match to TRBD1 (5 bases). Trimming stripped 3 bases from V and 5 bases from J, with 8 bases between. Germline V gene data show CDR1 as MNHEY and CDR2 as SMNVEV (reference sequence). The CDR3 has 12 residues. CDR3 in DNA: TGTGCCAGCAGTTTTCAGGGCCACGAGCAGTACTTC. Translated: CASSFQGHEQYF.

This clonotype appeared many times. V and J are TRBV6-4 and TRBJ1-2, with 11 bases matching TRBD1. This CDR3 region has 13 residues. The germline V gene encodes CDR1 MRHNA and CDR2 SNTAGT. V shed 7 bases, J shed 9 bases, and the junction held 7 bases outside the gene matches. DNA of the CDR3: TGTGCCAGCAATGCTGGGACAGGGGGAAGCTACACCTTC. Translated, it gives CASNAGTGGSYTF.

V and J are TRBV6-1 and TRBJ2-5; no definite D call. The V gene's germline CDR1 is MNHNS and CDR2 SASEGT. The CDR3 is 15 amino acids. V was pared by 3 bases and J by 5 bases, with 16 bases between. This CDR3 is CASSDHETSFETQYF. CDR3 DNA: TGTGCCAGCAGTGATCACGAGACGTCTTTCGAGACCCAGTACTTC.

In regard to this clonotype: This may stem from a read error, because a much larger clone lies one nucleotide away. Since no conserved phenylalanine or tryptophan closes the CDR3, a read error is the likely cause. The genes are TRBV6-5 and TRBJ2-7, with 11 bases matching TRBD2. Germline CDR1 MNHEY, CDR2 SVGAGI. J lost 5 bases, V lost 5 bases, and 8 bases had no gene match. CDR3 length: 15 amino acids. As DNA, the CDR3 is TGTGCCAGCAGTACTAGCGGGAGCTCCATGCACGAGCAGTACCTC. Its protein product is CASSTSGSSMHEQYL.

This sequence joins TRBV6-1 and TRBJ1-3, with 7 bases that match TRBD1. The CDR3 totals 13 residues. Germline V gene sequence: CDR1 MNHNS, CDR2 SASEGT. With 8 bases clipped from V and 4 bases from J, the junction kept 5 bases outside the gene matches. The CDR3 is CASQGQKGNTIYF. In DNA, the CDR3 is TGTGCCAGCCAGGGACAGAAGGGAAACACCATATATTTT.

This clonotype showed up many times. This chain links TRBV6-1 with TRBJ2-2, with D uncertain. The CDR3 consists of 15 residues. V shed 4 bases and J shed 6 bases, with 15 bases lying between them. Per the germline V gene, CDR1 is MNHNS and CDR2 is SASEGT. As DNA, the CDR3 is TGTGCCAGCAGTGGGACCGGGTCCTCCGCCGGGGAGCTGTTTTTT. It translates to CASSGTGSSAGELFF.

This clonotype was counted between two and nine times. V and J are TRBV4-2 and TRBJ1-3; no reliable D call. Trimming cost V 0 bases and J 2 bases, with 14 bases left between them. CDR1 LGHNA and CDR2 YNFKEQ come from the germline V gene. The length of the CDR3 is 17 residues. CDR3 loop: CASSQDSGSLAGNTIYF. The DNA for the CDR3 is TGTGCCAGCAGCCAAGATTCGGGCAGTCTCGCTGGAAACACCATATATTTT.